The TCR beta chain under discussion was sequenced for a study of T cell changes during pregnancy in multiple sclerosis. The germline V gene encodes CDR1 SGHKS and CDR2 YYEKEE (reference sequence). The CDR3 runs to 14 residues. Trimming left V 4 bases short and J 5 bases short, with 15 bases between. Only in-frame clones appear in the TCRdb table, and some are missing; sequencing was by immunoSEQ multiplex PCR. Among about 36,000 clones listed, just over 90% were seen once. The sequencing here drew on CD4+ T cells from peripheral blood mononuclear cells, taken in the first trimester of pregnancy. J is TRBJ2-5 and V is TRBV5-5; a weak D match, TRBD2 (7 bases). This receptor was taken from a female donor with multiple sclerosis, enrolled in a pregnancy study. The CDR3 protein is CASSPGGQEETQYF. CDR3 coding DNA: TGTGCCAGCAGCCCCGGGGGGCAGGAGGAGACCCAGTACTTC.